This T cell receptor (beta chain) was recovered during a study of Ad26.COV2.S vaccination and SARS-CoV-2 variants. The method was immunoSEQ multiplex PCR; TCRdb's version includes in-frame clones alone and lacks a portion of them. The sample has 440,000 or so clones, around 91% seen once. With 3 bases removed from V and 8 bases from J, the gap between germline ends came to 13 bases. The CDR3 contains 14 residues. Germline V CDR1 and CDR2: SEHNR, FQNEAQ (reference sequence). Documented treatment: approximately 18 received Ad26.COV2.S at low or high dose, single or two shots; 5 received placebo; per-sample allocation not given. Repertoires come from day 63 after the first vaccine or placebo injection.

The sequences come from peripheral blood, collected in a trial of Ad26.COV2.S vaccine versus placebo. The gene calls are TRBV7-9 and TRBJ1-4, with D perhaps matching TRBD1 (6 bases). The clonotype comes from a person between 18 and 65 years old who received the Ad26.COV2.S COVID-19 vaccine or a placebo. This chain's CDR3 is CASSLVRGMEKLFF. CDR3 nucleotide sequence: TGTGCCAGCAGCTTGGTCAGGGGAATGGAAAAACTGTTTTTT.